A selection of T cell receptor beta chains follows, all from one sample in a study of Graves' ophthalmopathy and Graves' hyperthyroidism. Via MiXCR, TCRdb re-called the multiplex PCR reads, giving one row per CDR3 protein. Here the sample spans hundreds of thousands of distinct CDR3 sequences, around 21% being singletons. Sequencing used peripheral blood. The receptors derive from a woman aged 18-29 years with stable Graves' hyperthyroidism. Both conserved end residues are trimmed from each CDR3.

j_gene,len,v_gene,CDR3aa
TRBJ2-7,13,TRBV28,ASSWGTSGINEQY
TRBJ2-2,13,TRBV12-3/TRBV12-4,ASYPPVANTGELF
TRBJ2-7,12,TRBV27,ASSLFPSSDEQY
TRBJ2-7,13,TRBV11-1,ASSAWDRDMYEQY
TRBJ1-5,11,TRBV20-1,SAIDRGRQPQH
TRBJ1-6,12,TRBV6-5,ASSYRDTPRALH
TRBJ1-2,13,TRBV5-1,ASSLDGTAVYGYT
TRBJ2-2,11,TRBV12-3/TRBV12-4,ASSFALLGELF
TRBJ1-6,12,TRBV28,ASSYPGADSPLH
TRBJ2-4,9,TRBV15,ATSSFDIQY
TRBJ2-7,12,TRBV28,ASSTTGISYEQY
TRBJ2-7,13,TRBV12-3/TRBV12-4,ASSLSLAGPYEQY
TRBJ2-5,11,TRBV3-1,ASSRTADRAQY
TRBJ1-2,11,TRBV12-3/TRBV12-4,ASIPDRSYGYT
TRBJ1-1,10,TRBV30,AWSGGAGGAF
TRBJ1-2,12,TRBV11-2,ASSLIGTGDGYT
TRBJ2-2,15,TRBV24-1,ATSYNGEEQNTGELF
TRBJ2-7,12,TRBV7-2,ASSSTQGTAEQY
TRBJ1-2,13,TRBV4-2,ASSQDPTRHYGYT
TRBJ1-2,11,TRBV3-1,ASSQAGPWGYT
TRBJ2-4,11,TRBV6-5,ASSYSGTEATY
TRBJ2-7,14,TRBV12-3/TRBV12-4,ASSLATGPTIYEQY
TRBJ1-1,11,TRBV28,ASKEGYDTEAF
TRBJ2-7,11,TRBV6-5,ASSYGGSYEQY
TRBJ2-5,11,TRBV11-2,ASSLQRGETQY
TRBJ2-7,12,TRBV27,ASSFSGESDEQY
TRBJ2-2,13,TRBV28,ASSLYSTGTGELF
TRBJ1-3,14,TRBV3-1,ASSARDRDSGNTIY
TRBJ1-1,14,TRBV7-3,ASSLSGGGMNTEAF
TRBJ2-7,13,TRBV29-1,SVEDPQGLWGEQY
TRBJ2-7,15,TRBV11-2,ASSPRGRDFSSYEQY
TRBJ2-7,11,TRBV12-3/TRBV12-4,ASRGTSSYEQY
TRBJ2-7,11,TRBV18,ASSNSEDLKKY
TRBJ2-7,14,TRBV12-3/TRBV12-4,ASSTPTTSGKDKQY
TRBJ2-7,13,TRBV5-6,ASSSEGTGHHEQY
TRBJ1-5,12,TRBV7-2,ASSSGQGGQPQH
TRBJ1-2,11,TRBV5-1,ASSPDSGYGYT
TRBJ2-5,12,TRBV4-1,ASRLSSMWETQY
TRBJ2-2,15,TRBV24-1,ATSDLVTEGNTGELF
TRBJ1-2,11,TRBV12-3/TRBV12-4,ASSLGNDYGYT
TRBJ2-2,10,TRBV30,AYSEGPGELF
TRBJ1-3,11,TRBV7-9,ASSFLSGNTIY
TRBJ2-7,13,TRBV7-9,ASSTYPDRGYEQY
TRBJ2-2,9,TRBV4-2,ATMGAGELF
TRBJ2-2,17,TRBV6-4,ASSPGTSGNTNPPGELF
TRBJ1-2,16,TRBV7-6,ASTSLVGVSGANYGYT
TRBJ2-7,16,TRBV28,ASSLPQGARARSYEQY
TRBJ1-1,10,TRBV30,AWSTGRFEAF
TRBJ2-2,14,TRBV14,ASSQVKRDAPGELF
TRBJ2-7,14,TRBV6-1,ASSDPPGQGGYEQY
TRBJ2-5,15,TRBV28,ASSFSPFRGLGETQY
TRBJ2-7,12,TRBV27,ASRPQGFGNEQY
TRBJ2-5,13,TRBV28,ASSLPGAQQEAQY
TRBJ2-7,13,TRBV18,ASSPQETGGFEQY
TRBJ2-7,10,TRBV12-3/TRBV12-4,ASSLLVGEQY
TRBJ2-7,11,TRBV12-5,ASVDSPSYEQY
TRBJ1-2,11,TRBV30,AWSVQGRYGYT
TRBJ1-5,12,TRBV28,ASSQYRNNQPQH
TRBJ1-1,12,TRBV5-1,ASSDWGPVTEAF
TRBJ1-6,10,TRBV12-3/TRBV12-4,ASSQLGSPLH